This entry concerns a single T cell receptor (beta chain). Its antigen target is currently unknown. No per-base quality is available; no much larger clone lies one base away. The sample comes from a study of blood T cell repertoires in COVID-19 (dated by TCRdb to the early 2020s). The study in broad terms: Samples covering the acute and convalescent phases of COVID-19 were provided by collaborators in the United States, Italy and Spain. The prospective study material was composed of cDNA or gDNA derived from T cells, B-cell-depleted T cells, or PBMCs. The samples were drawn from the first 160 participants of the ongoing ImmuneRACE study and from some 1,300 subjects provided by 6 global collaborators. Deeply sampled blood TCRbeta repertoires from subjects exposed to, actively infected with, or recovered from COVID-19 were included in the dataset. Where available, HLA class I and class II types were taken from metadata supplied by the sample provider and were not determined by assay-based typing. The repertoires were made available in a free public database intended to serve as a resource for research on the immune response to SARS-CoV-2. A de-identified subject ID, COVID-19 status, age in years and sex were almost always included in the sample metadata. Points the paper makes about the study in general: The amount of clinical and demographic metadata varied by source and participant and was provided uncurated.

The CDR1 and CDR2 encoded by the germline V gene are SGHDT and YYEEEE. Relative to germline, V is missing 1 base and J is missing 1 base, with 3 bases of the junction outside any gene match. The CDR3, from cysteine to phenylalanine, totals 17 residues. Only the CDR3 region is kept as DNA, spanning 51 bases read in frame from base 1. Each collaborating institution followed its own protocols to collect whole blood in K2EDTA tubes. For TCRbeta analysis, collaborator samples were shipped as frozen whole blood, as isolated PBMCs, or as DNA extracted from either sample type. TCRbeta CDR3 regions were amplified from genomic DNA using the immunoSEQ Assay, a bias-controlled multiplex PCR. Regarding the original processing steps: Nucleated cell counts per sample were estimated from amplification of reference gene primers within the assay. Sequence reads were collapsed and filtered to measure the absolute abundance of every unique TCRbeta CDR3 rearrangement. For each sample, productive Simpson clonality was calculated by taking the square root of Simpson's diversity index across productive rearrangements. TCRdb holds this immuneACCESS table with in-frame rearrangements only. Some clones are missing; in checked studies, unresolved V genes explain under half, and the rest has no known cause. V, J and clone size were drawn from that table, and D and trimming were deduced from the DNA. Present in this sample are 400,000 to 550,000 clones, around 89% of which were seen just once. Together, the top ten hold roughly 4% of the sample.

This sequence was found in a woman in her 30s with acute or convalescent COVID-19. The chain is encoded by TRBV5-6 joined to TRBJ2-2, with 11 middle bases fitting TRBD2. Source material: peripheral blood. This receptor carries the CDR3 CASSLLAGGQNTGELFF. DNA sequence: TGTGCCAGCAGCTTGCTAGCGGGAGGACAGAACACCGGGGAGCTGTTTTTT.